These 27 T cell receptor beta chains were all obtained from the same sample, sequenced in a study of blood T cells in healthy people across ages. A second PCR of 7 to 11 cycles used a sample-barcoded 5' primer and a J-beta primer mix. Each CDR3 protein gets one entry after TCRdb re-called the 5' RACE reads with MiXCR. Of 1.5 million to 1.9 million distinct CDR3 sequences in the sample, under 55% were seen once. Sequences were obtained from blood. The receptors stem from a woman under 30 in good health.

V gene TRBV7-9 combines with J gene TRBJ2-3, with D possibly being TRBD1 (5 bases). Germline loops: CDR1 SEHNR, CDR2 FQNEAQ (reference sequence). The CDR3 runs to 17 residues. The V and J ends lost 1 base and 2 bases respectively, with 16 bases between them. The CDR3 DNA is TGTGCCAGCAGCTTAGGCGTCGACAGCAAAGCCACAGATACGCAGTATTTT. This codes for CASSLGVDSKATDTQYF.

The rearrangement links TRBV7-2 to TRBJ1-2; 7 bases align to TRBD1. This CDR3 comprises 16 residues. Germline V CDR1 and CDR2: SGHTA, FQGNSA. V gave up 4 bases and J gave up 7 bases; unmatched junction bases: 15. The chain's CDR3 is CASSSPGTALSIGYTF. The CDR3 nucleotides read TGTGCCAGCAGCTCGCCAGGGACAGCCCTTTCTATTGGCTACACCTTC.

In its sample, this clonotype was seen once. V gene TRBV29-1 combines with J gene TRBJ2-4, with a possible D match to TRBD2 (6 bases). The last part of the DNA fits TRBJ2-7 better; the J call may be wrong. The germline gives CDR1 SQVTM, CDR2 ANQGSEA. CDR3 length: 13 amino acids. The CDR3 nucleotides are TGCAGCGTAAGCCTGGGGGGACGCTACGAGCAGTACTTC. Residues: CSVSLGGRYEQYF.

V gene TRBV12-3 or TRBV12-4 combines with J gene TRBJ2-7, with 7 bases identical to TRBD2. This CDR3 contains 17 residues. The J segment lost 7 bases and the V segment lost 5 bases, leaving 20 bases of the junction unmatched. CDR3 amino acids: CASSLVWRESPYNEQYF. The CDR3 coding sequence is TGTGCCAGCAGTCTTGTGTGGCGGGAGAGTCCCTACAATGAGCAGTACTTC.

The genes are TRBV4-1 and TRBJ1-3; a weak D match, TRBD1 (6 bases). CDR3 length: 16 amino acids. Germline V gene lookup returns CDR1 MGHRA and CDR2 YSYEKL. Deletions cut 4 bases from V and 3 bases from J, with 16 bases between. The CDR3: CASSPATGLNGNTIYF. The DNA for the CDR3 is TGCGCCAGCAGCCCCGCGACAGGTCTAAATGGAAACACCATATATTTT.

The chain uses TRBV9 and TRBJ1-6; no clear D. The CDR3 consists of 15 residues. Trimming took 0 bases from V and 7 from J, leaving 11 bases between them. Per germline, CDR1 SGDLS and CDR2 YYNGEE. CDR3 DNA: TGTGCCAGCAGCGTAGACAACGTCCCAAATTCACCCCTCCACTTT. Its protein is CASSVDNVPNSPLHF.

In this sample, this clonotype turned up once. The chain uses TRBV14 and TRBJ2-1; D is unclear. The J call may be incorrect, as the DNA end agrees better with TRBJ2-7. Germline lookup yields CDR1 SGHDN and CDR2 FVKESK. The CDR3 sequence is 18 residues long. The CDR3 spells CASSQSPVWGSSYNEQYF. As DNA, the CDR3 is TGTGCCAGCAGCCAATCCCCAGTGTGGGGAAGCTCCTACAATGAGCAGTACTTC.

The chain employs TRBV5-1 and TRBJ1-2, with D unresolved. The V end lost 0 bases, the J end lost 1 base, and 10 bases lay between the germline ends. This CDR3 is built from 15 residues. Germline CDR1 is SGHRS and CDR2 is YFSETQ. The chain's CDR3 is CASSLDDRGNYGYTF. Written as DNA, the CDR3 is TGCGCCAGCAGCTTGGATGACCGTGGTAACTATGGCTACACCTTC.

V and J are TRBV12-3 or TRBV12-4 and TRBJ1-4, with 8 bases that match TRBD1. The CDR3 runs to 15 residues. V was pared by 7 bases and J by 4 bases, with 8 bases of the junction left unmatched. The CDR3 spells CASTRPTGVNEKLFF. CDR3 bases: TGTGCCAGCACCCGACCGACAGGGGTTAATGAAAAACTGTTTTTT.

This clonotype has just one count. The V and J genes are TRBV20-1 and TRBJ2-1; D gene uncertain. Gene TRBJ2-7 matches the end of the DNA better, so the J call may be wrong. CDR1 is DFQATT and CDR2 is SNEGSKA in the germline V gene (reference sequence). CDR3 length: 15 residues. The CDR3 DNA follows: TGCAGTGCGTATGGGCGTGGAAGCTCCTACAATGAGCAGTACTTC. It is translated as CSAYGRGSSYNEQYF.

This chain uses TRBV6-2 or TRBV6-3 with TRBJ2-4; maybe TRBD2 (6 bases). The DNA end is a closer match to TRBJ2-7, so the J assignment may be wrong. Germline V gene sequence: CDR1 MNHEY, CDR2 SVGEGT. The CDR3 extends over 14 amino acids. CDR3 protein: CASKTRDFPYEQYF. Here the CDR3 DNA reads TGTGCCAGCAAGACGCGGGACTTTCCCTACGAGCAGTACTTC.

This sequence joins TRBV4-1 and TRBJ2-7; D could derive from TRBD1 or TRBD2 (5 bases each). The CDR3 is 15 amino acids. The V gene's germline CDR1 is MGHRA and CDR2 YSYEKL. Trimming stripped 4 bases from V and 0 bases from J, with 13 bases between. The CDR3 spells CASSPHEGLSYEQYF. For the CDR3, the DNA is TGCGCCAGCAGCCCCCATGAGGGGCTCTCCTACGAGCAGTACTTC.

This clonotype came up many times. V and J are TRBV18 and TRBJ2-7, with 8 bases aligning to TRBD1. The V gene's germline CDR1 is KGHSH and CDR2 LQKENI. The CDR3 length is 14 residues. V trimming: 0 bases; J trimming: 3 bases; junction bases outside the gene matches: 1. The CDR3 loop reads CASSPPTGGYEQYF. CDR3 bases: TGTGCCAGCTCACCACCCACAGGGGGCTACGAGCAGTACTTC.

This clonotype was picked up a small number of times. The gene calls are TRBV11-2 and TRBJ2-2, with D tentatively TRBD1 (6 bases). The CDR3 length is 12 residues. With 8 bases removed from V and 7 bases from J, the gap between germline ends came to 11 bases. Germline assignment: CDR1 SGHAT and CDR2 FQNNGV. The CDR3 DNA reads TGTGCCAGCGGGCAGGGGATCGGGGAGCTGTTTTTT. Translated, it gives CASGQGIGELFF.

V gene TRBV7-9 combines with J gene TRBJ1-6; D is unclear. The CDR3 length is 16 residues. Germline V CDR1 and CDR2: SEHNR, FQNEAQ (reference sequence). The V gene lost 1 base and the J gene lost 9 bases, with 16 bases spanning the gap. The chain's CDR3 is CASSLGGVATGSPLHF. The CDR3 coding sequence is TGTGCCAGCAGCTTAGGCGGGGTGGCAACGGGTTCACCCCTCCACTTT.

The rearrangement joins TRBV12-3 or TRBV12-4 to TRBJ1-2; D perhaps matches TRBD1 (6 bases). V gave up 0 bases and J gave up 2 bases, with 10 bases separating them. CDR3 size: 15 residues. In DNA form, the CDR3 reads TGTGCCAGCAGTTTAGCGAGGGGGATCAACTATGGCTACACCTTC. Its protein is CASSLARGINYGYTF.

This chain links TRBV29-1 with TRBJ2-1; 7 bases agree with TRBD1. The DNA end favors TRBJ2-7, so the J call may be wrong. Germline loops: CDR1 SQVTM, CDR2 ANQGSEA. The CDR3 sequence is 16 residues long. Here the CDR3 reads CSVPNGQVGFYNEQYF. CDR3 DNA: TGCAGCGTCCCCAACGGACAGGTGGGGTTCTACAATGAGCAGTACTTC.

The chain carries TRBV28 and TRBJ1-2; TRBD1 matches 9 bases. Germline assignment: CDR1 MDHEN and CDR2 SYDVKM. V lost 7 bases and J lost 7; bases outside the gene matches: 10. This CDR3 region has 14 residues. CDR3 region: CASITTGGSRGYTF. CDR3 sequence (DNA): TGTGCCAGCATTACAACAGGGGGCTCGCGTGGCTACACCTTC.

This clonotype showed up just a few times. The CDR3 region is CASSSLDGGDYNEQFF. The CDR3 coding sequence is TGCGCCAGCAGCTCCTTAGACGGGGGGGACTACAATGAGCAGTTCTTC. The V call is TRBV5-1, the J call TRBJ2-1, with TRBD2 matching over 8 bases. V lost 3 bases and J lost 3; bases outside the gene matches: 8. This CDR3 is built from 16 residues. Per germline, CDR1 SGHRS and CDR2 YFSETQ.

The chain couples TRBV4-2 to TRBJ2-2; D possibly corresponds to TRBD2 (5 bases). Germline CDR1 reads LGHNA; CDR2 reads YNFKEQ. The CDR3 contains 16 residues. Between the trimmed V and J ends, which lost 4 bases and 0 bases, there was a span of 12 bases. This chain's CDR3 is CASSPNPGTNTGELFF. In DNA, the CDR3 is TGTGCCAGCAGCCCGAACCCCGGGACGAACACCGGGGAGCTGTTTTTT.

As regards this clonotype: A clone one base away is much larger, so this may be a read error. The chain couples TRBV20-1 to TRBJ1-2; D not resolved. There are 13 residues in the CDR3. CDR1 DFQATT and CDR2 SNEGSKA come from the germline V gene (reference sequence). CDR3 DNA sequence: TGCAGGGCTAGAGAAAGGACGGCCTATGGCTACACCTTC. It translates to CRARERTAYGYTF.

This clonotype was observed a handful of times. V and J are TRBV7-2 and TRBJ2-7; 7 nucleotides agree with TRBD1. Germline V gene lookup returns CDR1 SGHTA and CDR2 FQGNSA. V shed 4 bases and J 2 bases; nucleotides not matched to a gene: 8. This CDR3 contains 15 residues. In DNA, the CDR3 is TGTGCCAGCAGCTCAAAGAGACAGGGAACCTACGAGCAGTACTTC. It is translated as CASSSKRQGTYEQYF.

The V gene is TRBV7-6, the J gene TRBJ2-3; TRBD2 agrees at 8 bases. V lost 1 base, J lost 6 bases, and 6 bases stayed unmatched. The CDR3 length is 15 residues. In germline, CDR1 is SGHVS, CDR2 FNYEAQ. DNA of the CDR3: TGTGCCAGCAGCTTAGAACTAGCGGATGACGATACGCAGTATTTT. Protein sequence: CASSLELADDDTQYF.

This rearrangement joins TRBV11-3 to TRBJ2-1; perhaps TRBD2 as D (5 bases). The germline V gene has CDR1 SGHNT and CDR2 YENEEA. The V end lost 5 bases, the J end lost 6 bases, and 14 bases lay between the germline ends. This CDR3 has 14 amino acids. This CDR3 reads CASSRLTGSNEQFF. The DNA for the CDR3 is TGTGCCAGCAGCAGATTGACGGGGAGCAATGAGCAGTTCTTC.

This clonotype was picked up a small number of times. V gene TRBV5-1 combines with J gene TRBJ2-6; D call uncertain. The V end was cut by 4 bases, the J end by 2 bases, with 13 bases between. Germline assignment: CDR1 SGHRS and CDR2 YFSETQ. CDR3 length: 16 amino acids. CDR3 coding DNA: TGCGCCAGCAGCGACGCGCGACTGACTGGGGCCAACGTCCTGACTTTC. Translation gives CASSDARLTGANVLTF.

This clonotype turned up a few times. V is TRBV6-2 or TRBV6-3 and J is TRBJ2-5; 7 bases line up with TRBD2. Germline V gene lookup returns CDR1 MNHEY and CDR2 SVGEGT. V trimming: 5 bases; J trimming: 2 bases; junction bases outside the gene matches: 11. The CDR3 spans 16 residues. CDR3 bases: TGTGCCAGCAGTACCGGGAGGCACACCGTTCAAGAGACCCAGTACTTC. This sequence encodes CASSTGRHTVQETQYF.

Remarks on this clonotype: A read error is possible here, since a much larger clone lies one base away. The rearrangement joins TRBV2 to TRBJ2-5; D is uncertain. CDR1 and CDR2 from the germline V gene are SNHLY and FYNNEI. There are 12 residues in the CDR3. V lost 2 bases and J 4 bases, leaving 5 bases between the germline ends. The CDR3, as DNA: TGTGCCAGCAGTGAATATGTAGAGACCCAGTACTTC. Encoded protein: CASSEYVETQYF.